A selection of T cell receptor beta chains follows, all from one sample in a study of blood T cell repertoires in COVID-19. Sequencing used immunoSEQ multiplex PCR; TCRdb keeps in-frame clones, though not all of them. The sample holds around 480,000 clones, roughly 88% seen once. The specimen sequenced was peripheral blood. Receptor source: a woman between 45 and 60 years old with COVID-19, enrolled during active disease. Both conserved end residues are part of each CDR3. Each record gives: D gene, V gene, J gene, clone size, CDR3 DNA, CDR3 protein. A D gene is named only where the DNA matches it firmly. Some rows mark clone size as missing; the rest say once, few, many or name a class of expanded clone.

D: TRBD2
V: TRBV6-5
J: TRBJ2-1
size: -
DNA: TGTGCCAGCACTAGCGGGGGGCTTAACAATGAGCAGTTCTTC
CDR3: CASTSGGLNNEQFF

D: -
V: TRBV29-1
J: TRBJ1-3
size: -
DNA: TGCAGCGTTGAAATACAGGGTAACACCATATATTTT
CDR3: CSVEIQGNTIYF

D: TRBD1
V: TRBV5-6
J: TRBJ1-2
size: -
DNA: TGTGCCAGCAGCCCCGGGACAGGGAGCGATGGCTACACCTTC
CDR3: CASSPGTGSDGYTF

D: -
V: TRBV19
J: TRBJ1-3
size: once
DNA: TGTGCCAGTAGTCCGGAGTACTCTGGAAACACCATATATTTT
CDR3: CASSPEYSGNTIYF

D: TRBD2
V: TRBV19
J: TRBJ2-7
size: -
DNA: TGTGCCAGTAGTAGCGGGGGAATGTACGAGCAGTACTTC
CDR3: CASSSGGMYEQYF

D: -
V: TRBV19
J: TRBJ1-5
size: -
DNA: TGTGCCAGTAGTCGCAGGGGAAATGATCAGCCCCAGCATTTT
CDR3: CASSRRGNDQPQHF

D: TRBD2
V: TRBV7-9
J: TRBJ2-3
size: -
DNA: TGTGCCAGCACCCGGGGGGGTGGCACAGATACGCAGTATTTT
CDR3: CASTRGGGTDTQYF

D: -
V: TRBV15
J: TRBJ2-7
size: -
DNA: TGTGCCACCAGCAGGGACGGGACCTACGAGCAGTACTTC
CDR3: CATSRDGTYEQYF

D: -
V: TRBV12-3/TRBV12-4
J: TRBJ1-2
size: -
DNA: TGTGCCAGCAGTTTTAATGCGTATGGCTACACCTTC
CDR3: CASSFNAYGYTF

D: -
V: TRBV28
J: TRBJ2-2
size: -
DNA: TGTGCCAGCAGCGAAGGGTCAGGGGTAGTATCCGGGGAGCTGTTTTTT
CDR3: CASSEGSGVVSGELFF

D: -
V: TRBV5-6
J: TRBJ2-1
size: -
DNA: TGTGCCAGCAGCTTAACAGGAGGGCGCGATGAGCAGTTCTTC
CDR3: CASSLTGGRDEQFF

D: -
V: TRBV4-1
J: TRBJ2-7
size: -
DNA: TGCGCCAGCAGCCAAGCTGTCCGTTCCTACGAGCAGTACTTC
CDR3: CASSQAVRSYEQYF

D: TRBD2
V: TRBV19
J: TRBJ2-1
size: -
DNA: TGTGCCAGTAGGTCTAGCGGGGGAGAGATCGGGGATGAGCAGTTCTTC
CDR3: CASRSSGGEIGDEQFF

D: TRBD2
V: TRBV19
J: TRBJ2-2
size: -
DNA: TGTGCCAGTGGGGCGGGGGGCCGCGACACCGGGGAGCTGTTTTTT
CDR3: CASGAGGRDTGELFF

D: TRBD1
V: TRBV18
J: TRBJ1-2
size: -
DNA: TGTGCCAGCTCCCAAGGACAGGGGGCCAATGGCTACACCTTC
CDR3: CASSQGQGANGYTF

D: -
V: TRBV5-4
J: TRBJ2-2
size: -
DNA: TGTGCCAGCAGCCCACAGGGCCGGAGGACCGGGGAGCTGTTTTTT
CDR3: CASSPQGRRTGELFF

D: TRBD2
V: TRBV12-5
J: TRBJ2-1
size: -
DNA: TGTGCTAGTGGCCGAGAGGCGGGGGGTTTCAACAATGAGCAGTTCTTC
CDR3: CASGREAGGFNNEQFF

D: TRBD1
V: TRBV15
J: TRBJ1-4
size: -
DNA: TGTGCCACCAATCCAGAGGCTTCCGGGACAGGGGGGGAAAAACTGTTTTTT
CDR3: CATNPEASGTGGEKLFF

D: TRBD1
V: TRBV19
J: TRBJ2-3
size: once
DNA: TGTGCCAGTGGGACAGGGCGGACAGATACGCAGTATTTT
CDR3: CASGTGRTDTQYF

D: TRBD2
V: TRBV4-1
J: TRBJ2-1
size: -
DNA: TGCGCCAGCAGCCAACCTAGACTAGCGGGGGGGCGGACCTACAATGAGCAGTTCTTC
CDR3: CASSQPRLAGGRTYNEQFF

D: -
V: TRBV5-6
J: TRBJ1-4
size: few
DNA: TGTGCCAGCTCGGACAGCTTCAATGAAAAACTGTTTTTT
CDR3: CASSDSFNEKLFF

D: TRBD1
V: TRBV7-2
J: TRBJ2-7
size: -
DNA: TGTGCCAGCAGCTTAGTAGCAGGGGGATCCTACGAGCAGTACTTC
CDR3: CASSLVAGGSYEQYF

D: -
V: TRBV6-5
J: TRBJ1-1
size: -
DNA: TGTGCCAGCAGTTACGAGGGATACGCTTTCTTT
CDR3: CASSYEGYAFF

D: -
V: TRBV10-2
J: TRBJ1-5
size: -
DNA: TGCGCCAGCAGTGAGTCGAGGACCACAGGGTTAGGGCCCCAGCATTTT
CDR3: CASSESRTTGLGPQHF

D: TRBD1
V: TRBV3-1/TRBV3-2
J: TRBJ2-6
size: -
DNA: TGTGCCAGCAGCGCGCAGGGGGCAGGTGGGGCCAACGTCCTGACTTTC
CDR3: CASSAQGAGGANVLTF

D: TRBD2
V: TRBV27
J: TRBJ2-7
size: -
DNA: TGTGCCAGCAGTTATCGGGGGGTCTCCTACGAGCAGTACTTC
CDR3: CASSYRGVSYEQYF

D: -
V: TRBV7-9
J: TRBJ1-3
size: -
DNA: TGTGCCAGCAGCCCCGTTTCGAGGGTCGGATTAGCTGGAAACACCATATATTTT
CDR3: CASSPVSRVGLAGNTIYF

D: -
V: TRBV9
J: TRBJ2-6
size: -
DNA: TGTGCCAGCGGGCGAGACTCTGGGGCCAACGTCCTGACTTTC
CDR3: CASGRDSGANVLTF

D: TRBD1
V: TRBV12-3/TRBV12-4
J: TRBJ1-2
size: -
DNA: TGTGCCAGCAGGTCCGGGACAGTTTATGGCTACACCTTC
CDR3: CASRSGTVYGYTF

D: -
V: TRBV9
J: TRBJ1-2
size: -
DNA: TGTGCCAGCAGCGGGTGGCGGGCCTCTAACTATGGCTACACCTTC
CDR3: CASSGWRASNYGYTF

D: TRBD1
V: TRBV6-5
J: TRBJ1-6
size: -
DNA: TGTGCCAGCAATCAGGGGGCAGGTAATTCACCCCTCCACTTT
CDR3: CASNQGAGNSPLHF

D: TRBD1
V: TRBV19
J: TRBJ1-1
size: -
DNA: TGTGCCAGTAGTATACAACAGGGGGCGAAAAACACTGAAGCTTTCTTT
CDR3: CASSIQQGAKNTEAFF

D: -
V: TRBV30
J: TRBJ2-7
size: few
DNA: TGTGCCTGGAGTGTAGGGGGCGAGCAGTACTTC
CDR3: CAWSVGGEQYF

D: -
V: TRBV5-8
J: TRBJ1-5
size: -
DNA: TGTGCCAGCAGTTACCGGCAGCCCCAGCATTTT
CDR3: CASSYRQPQHF

D: TRBD1
V: TRBV7-3
J: TRBJ2-2
size: -
DNA: TGTGCCAGCAGCAAGAACCAGGGGGCTGGCGGGGAGCTGTTTTTT
CDR3: CASSKNQGAGGELFF

D: -
V: TRBV6-5
J: TRBJ1-2
size: -
DNA: TGTGCCAGCAGTTTCACGACTCCGGCGAAGGGCTACACCTTC
CDR3: CASSFTTPAKGYTF

D: TRBD2
V: TRBV7-3
J: TRBJ2-2
size: -
DNA: TGTGCCAGCAGCCCTCAGCGGGGGAACACCGGGGAGCTGTTTTTT
CDR3: CASSPQRGNTGELFF

D: -
V: TRBV5-5
J: TRBJ1-1
size: -
DNA: TGTGCCAGCAGCCACCCGGGACATTATACTGAAGCTTTCTTT
CDR3: CASSHPGHYTEAFF

D: -
V: TRBV4-1
J: TRBJ1-2
size: once
DNA: TGCGCCAGCAGCCAAGATTCCGGGTTAATAGGCGGCTACACCTTC
CDR3: CASSQDSGLIGGYTF

D: TRBD2
V: TRBV27
J: TRBJ2-3
size: -
DNA: TGTGCCAGCAGTTTGACCCGGGGGGCAGATACGCAGTATTTT
CDR3: CASSLTRGADTQYF

D: -
V: TRBV19
J: TRBJ1-5
size: once
DNA: TGTGCCAGTAGTGAAACAGGGAGCAGCCAGCCCCAGCATTTT
CDR3: CASSETGSSQPQHF

D: -
V: TRBV19
J: TRBJ1-3
size: few
DNA: TGTGCCAGCCGTACTGGCTCAGGAACTGGAAACACCATATATTTT
CDR3: CASRTGSGTGNTIYF

D: -
V: TRBV24-1
J: TRBJ1-2
size: -
DNA: TGTGCCACCAGTGAATCCTGGCAGGGGCACTATGGCTACACCTTC
CDR3: CATSESWQGHYGYTF

D: -
V: TRBV30
J: TRBJ1-6
size: -
DNA: TGTGCCTGGAGTGTAACCCCGGGGTCACCCCTCCACTTT
CDR3: CAWSVTPGSPLHF

D: TRBD2
V: TRBV6-6
J: TRBJ2-1
size: -
DNA: TGTGCCAGCAGTATAAGCGGGGACTACAATGAGCAGTTCTTC
CDR3: CASSISGDYNEQFF

D: TRBD2
V: TRBV11-3
J: TRBJ2-1
size: -
DNA: TGTGCCAGCAGCTTAGGACTAGCGGGGGCCGAGCAGTTCTTC
CDR3: CASSLGLAGAEQFF